The T cell receptor beta chain under discussion was sequenced for a study of T cell responses to AZD1222 COVID-19 vaccine. Broader study findings: White British ancestry dominated among donors, who included more females, and clonal diversity was possibly underestimated.

Some clones are missing from TCRdb's copy, which holds only in-frame ones; the method was immunoSEQ multiplex PCR. The data contain 140,000 or so clones, roughly 91% of them singletons. As to this clone: Antigen: not known.

The sequence came from an adult who received the AZD1222 COVID-19 vaccine. The sample consisted of peripheral blood, taken 28 days after the second AZD1222 dose.

The chain's CDR3 is CSVLRSDSEAFF. CDR3 bases: TGCAGCGTTCTTAGATCTGATAGCGAAGCTTTCTTT. This chain connects TRBV29-1 to TRBJ1-1, with D unclear. The germline gives CDR1 SQVTM, CDR2 ANQGSEA. CDR3 size: 12 residues. Trimming pared 5 bases from V and 8 bases from J, leaving 15 bases between.